The clone carrying this T cell receptor (beta chain) was observed once. These data belong to a study of blood T cell repertoires in COVID-19. Study-level information: Sites in the United States, Italy and Spain provided acute and convalescent COVID-19 samples. T cells, B-cell-depleted T cells, or PBMCs provided the cDNA or gDNA that served as material.

The method was immunoSEQ multiplex PCR; TCRdb's version includes in-frame clones alone and lacks a portion of them. The sample lists around 200,000 clones; 85% to 90% were seen once. The CDR3 runs to 18 residues. V lost 1 base to trimming and J lost 11 bases, with 23 bases between them. Germline CDR1 reads KGHDR; CDR2 reads SFDVKD. The specimen was peripheral blood. This chain links TRBV24-1 with TRBJ1-6; tentatively, D is TRBD1 (6 bases). The receptor comes from a person aged 65-85 years with COVID-19, enrolled during active disease. The CDR3 DNA reads as TGTGCCACCAGTGATTTAAGCAGGGGAGAATTTTTACAGGCACCCCTCCACTTT. Encoded protein: CATSDLSRGEFLQAPLHF.